The T cell receptor beta chain described here comes from a study of blood T cell repertoires in COVID-19. The length of the CDR3 is 14 residues. The V and J ends lost 4 bases and 2 bases, in that order; junction bases with no gene match: 5. Germline lookup yields CDR1 KGHSH and CDR2 LQKENI. Repertoires were generated with immunoSEQ multiplex PCR, while TCRdb's copy carries only in-frame clones and drops some. The table lists around 100,000 clones, about 90% of them singletons. Material for sequencing was peripheral blood. The chain combines TRBV18 with TRBJ2-7; 7 bases map to TRBD1. This receptor was obtained from a man aged 25 to 40 in a cohort sampled during active COVID-19. The CDR3 DNA sequence: TGTGCCAGCTCACGGGAACAGGGGCCCTACGAGCAGTACTTC. Residues: CASSREQGPYEQYF.